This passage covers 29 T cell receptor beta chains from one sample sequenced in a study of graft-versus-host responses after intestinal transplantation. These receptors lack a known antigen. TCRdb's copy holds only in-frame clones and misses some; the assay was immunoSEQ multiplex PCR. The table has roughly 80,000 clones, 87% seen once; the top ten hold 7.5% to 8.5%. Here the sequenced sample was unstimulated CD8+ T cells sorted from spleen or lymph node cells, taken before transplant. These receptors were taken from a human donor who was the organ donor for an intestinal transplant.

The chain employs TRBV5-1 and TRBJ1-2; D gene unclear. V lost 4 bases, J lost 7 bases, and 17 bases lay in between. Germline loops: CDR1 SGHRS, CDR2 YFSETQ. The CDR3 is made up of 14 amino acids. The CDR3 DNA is TGCGCCAGCAGCCTCCCCCTGCGTTGGGGTGGCTACACCTTC. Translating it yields CASSLPLRWGGYTF.

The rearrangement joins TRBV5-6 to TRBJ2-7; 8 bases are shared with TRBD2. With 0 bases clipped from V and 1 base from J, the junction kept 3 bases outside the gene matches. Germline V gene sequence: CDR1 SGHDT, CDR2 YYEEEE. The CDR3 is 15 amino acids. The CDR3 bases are TGTGCCAGCAGCTTGGCCTTAGCGGGGTCCTACGAGCAGTACTTC. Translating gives CASSLALAGSYEQYF.

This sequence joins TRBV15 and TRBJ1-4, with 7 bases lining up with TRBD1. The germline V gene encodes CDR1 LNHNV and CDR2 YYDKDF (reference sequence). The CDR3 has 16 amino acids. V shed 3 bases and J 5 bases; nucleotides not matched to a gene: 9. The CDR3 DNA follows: TGTGCCACCAGCAGTCAGAAGGGGGCGGTAAATGAAAAACTGTTTTTT. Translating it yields CATSSQKGAVNEKLFF. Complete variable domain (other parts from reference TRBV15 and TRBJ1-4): DAMVIQNPRYQVTQFGKPVTLSCSQTLNHNVMYWYQQKSSQAPKLLFHYYDKDFNNEADTPDNFQSRRPNTSFCFLDIRSPGLGDTAMYLCATSSQKGAVNEKLFFGSGTQLSVL.

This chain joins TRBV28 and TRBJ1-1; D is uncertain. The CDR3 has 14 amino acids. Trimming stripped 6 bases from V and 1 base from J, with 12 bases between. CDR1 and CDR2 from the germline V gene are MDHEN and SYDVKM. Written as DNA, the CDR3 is TGTGCCAGCAGGTTGGGAATAGCGAACACTGAAGCTTTCTTT. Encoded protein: CASRLGIANTEAFF. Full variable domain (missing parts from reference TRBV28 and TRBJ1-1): DVKVTQSSRYLVKRTGEKVFLECVQDMDHENMFWYRQDPGLGLRLIYFSYDVKMKEKGDIPEGYSVSREKKERFSLILESASTNQTSMYLCASRLGIANTEAFFGQGTRLTVV.

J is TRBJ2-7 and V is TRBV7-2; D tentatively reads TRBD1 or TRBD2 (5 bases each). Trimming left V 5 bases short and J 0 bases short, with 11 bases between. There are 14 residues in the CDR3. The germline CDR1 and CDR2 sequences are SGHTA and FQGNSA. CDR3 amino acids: CASSPPGSSYEQYF. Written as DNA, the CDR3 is TGTGCCAGCAGCCCCCCAGGGAGCTCCTACGAGCAGTACTTC.

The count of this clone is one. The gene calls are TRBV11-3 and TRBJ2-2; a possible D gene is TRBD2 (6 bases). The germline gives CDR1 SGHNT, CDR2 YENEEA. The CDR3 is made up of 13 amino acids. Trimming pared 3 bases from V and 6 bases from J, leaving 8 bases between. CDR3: CASSFWGAGELFF. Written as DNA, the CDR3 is TGTGCCAGCAGCTTTTGGGGGGCCGGGGAGCTGTTTTTT. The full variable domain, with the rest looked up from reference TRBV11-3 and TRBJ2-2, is EAGVVQSPRYKIIEKKQPVAFWCNPISGHNTLYWYLQNLGQGPELLIRYENEEAVDDSQLPKDRFSAERLKGVDSTLKIQPAELGDSAVYLCASSFWGAGELFFGEGSRLTVL.

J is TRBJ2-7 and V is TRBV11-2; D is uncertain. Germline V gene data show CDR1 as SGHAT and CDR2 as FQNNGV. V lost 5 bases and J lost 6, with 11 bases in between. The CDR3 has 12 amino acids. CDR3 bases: TGTGCCAGCAGCCTCCTATTCTCCGAGCAGTACTTC. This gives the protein CASSLLFSEQYF.

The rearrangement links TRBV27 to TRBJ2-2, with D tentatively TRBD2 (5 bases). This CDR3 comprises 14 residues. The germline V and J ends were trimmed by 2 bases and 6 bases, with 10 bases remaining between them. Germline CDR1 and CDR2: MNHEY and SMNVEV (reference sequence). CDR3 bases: TGTGCCAGCAGTTTAGGCAGTAGCGCCGGGGAGCTGTTTTTT. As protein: CASSLGSSAGELFF.

The CDR3 reads CASSPTAWNYGYTF. CDR3 DNA: TGTGCCAGCAGTCCGACCGCGTGGAATTATGGCTACACCTTC. The chain employs TRBV14 and TRBJ1-2; no clear D. The length of the CDR3 is 14 residues. Germline V lookup: CDR1 SGHDN, CDR2 FVKESK. Trimming left V 6 bases short and J 5 bases short, with 16 bases between.

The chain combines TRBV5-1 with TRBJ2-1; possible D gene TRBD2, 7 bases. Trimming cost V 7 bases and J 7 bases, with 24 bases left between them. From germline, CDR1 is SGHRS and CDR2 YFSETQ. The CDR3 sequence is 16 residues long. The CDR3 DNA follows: TGCGCCAGCGTCCCTTTTCACGGGGGGCCGCCGAATGAGCAGTTCTTC. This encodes CASVPFHGGPPNEQFF. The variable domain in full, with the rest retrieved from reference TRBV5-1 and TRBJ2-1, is KAGVTQTPRYLIKTRGQQVTLSCSPISGHRSVSWYQQTPGQGLQFLFEYFSETQRNKGNFPGRFSGRQFSNSRSEMNVSTLELGDSALYLCASVPFHGGPPNEQFFGPGTRLTVL.

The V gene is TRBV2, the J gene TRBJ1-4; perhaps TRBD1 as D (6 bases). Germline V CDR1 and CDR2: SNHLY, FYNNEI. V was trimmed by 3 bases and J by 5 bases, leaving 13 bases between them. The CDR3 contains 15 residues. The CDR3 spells CASSDFWTVNEKLFF. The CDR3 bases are TGTGCCAGCAGTGACTTTTGGACAGTGAATGAAAAACTGTTTTTT.

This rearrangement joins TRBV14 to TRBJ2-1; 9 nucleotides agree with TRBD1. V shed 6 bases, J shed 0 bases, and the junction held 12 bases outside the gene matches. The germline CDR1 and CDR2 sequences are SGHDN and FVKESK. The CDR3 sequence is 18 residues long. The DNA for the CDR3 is TGTGCCAGCAGACCCACAGGGGGCACCGTTAGCTCCTACAATGAGCAGTTCTTC. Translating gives CASRPTGGTVSSYNEQFF.

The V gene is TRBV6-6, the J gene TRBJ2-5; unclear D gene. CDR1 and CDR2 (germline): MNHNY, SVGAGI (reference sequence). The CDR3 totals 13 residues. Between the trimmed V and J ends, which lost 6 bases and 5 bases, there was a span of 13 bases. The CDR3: CASSLGFRETQYF. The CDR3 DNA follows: TGTGCCAGCAGCCTGGGCTTTAGGGAGACCCAGTACTTC.

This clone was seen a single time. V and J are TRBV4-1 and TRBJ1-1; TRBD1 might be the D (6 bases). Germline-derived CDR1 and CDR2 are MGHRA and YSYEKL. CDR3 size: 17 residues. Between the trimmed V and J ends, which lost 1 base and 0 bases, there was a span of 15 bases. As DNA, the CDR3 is TGCGCCAGCAGCCAAGTTCAGGGGTTGCGAATGAACACTGAAGCTTTCTTT. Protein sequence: CASSQVQGLRMNTEAFF.

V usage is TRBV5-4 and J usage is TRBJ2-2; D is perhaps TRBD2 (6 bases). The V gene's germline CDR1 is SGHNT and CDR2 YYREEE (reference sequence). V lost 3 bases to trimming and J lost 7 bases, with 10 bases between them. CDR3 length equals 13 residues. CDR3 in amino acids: CASSWSGYGELFF. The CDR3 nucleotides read TGTGCCAGCAGCTGGAGCGGGTACGGGGAGCTGTTTTTT.

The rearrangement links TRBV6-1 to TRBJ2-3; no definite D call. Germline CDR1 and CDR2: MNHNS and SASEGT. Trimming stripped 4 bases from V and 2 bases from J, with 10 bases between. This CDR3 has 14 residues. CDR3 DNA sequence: TGTGCCAGCAGTGCGTCGGCAGACACAGATACGCAGTATTTT. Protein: CASSASADTDTQYF.

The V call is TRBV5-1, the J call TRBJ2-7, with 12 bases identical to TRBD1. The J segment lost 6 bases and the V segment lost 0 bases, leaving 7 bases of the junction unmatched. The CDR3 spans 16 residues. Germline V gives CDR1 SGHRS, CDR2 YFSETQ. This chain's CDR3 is CASSLAAGTGGIEQYF. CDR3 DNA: TGCGCCAGCAGCTTGGCCGCCGGGACAGGGGGCATCGAGCAGTACTTC.

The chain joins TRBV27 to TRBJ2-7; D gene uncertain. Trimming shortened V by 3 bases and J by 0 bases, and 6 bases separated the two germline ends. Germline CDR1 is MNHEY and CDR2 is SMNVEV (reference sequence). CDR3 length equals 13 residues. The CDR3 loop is CASSLGNSYEQYF. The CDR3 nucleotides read TGTGCCAGCAGTTTGGGGAACTCCTACGAGCAGTACTTC.

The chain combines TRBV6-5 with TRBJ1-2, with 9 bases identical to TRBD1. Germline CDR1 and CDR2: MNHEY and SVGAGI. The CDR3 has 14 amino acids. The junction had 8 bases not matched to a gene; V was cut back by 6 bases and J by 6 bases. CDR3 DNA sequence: TGTGCCAGCAGGGAAGCCGGGACAGGGAATGGCTACACCTTC. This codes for CASREAGTGNGYTF.

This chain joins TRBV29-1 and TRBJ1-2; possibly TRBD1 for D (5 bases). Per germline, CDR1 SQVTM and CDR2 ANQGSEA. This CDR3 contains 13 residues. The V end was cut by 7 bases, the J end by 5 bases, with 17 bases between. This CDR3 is CSATRQSPYGYTF. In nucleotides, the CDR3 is TGCAGCGCCACCAGACAGAGCCCGTATGGCTACACCTTC.

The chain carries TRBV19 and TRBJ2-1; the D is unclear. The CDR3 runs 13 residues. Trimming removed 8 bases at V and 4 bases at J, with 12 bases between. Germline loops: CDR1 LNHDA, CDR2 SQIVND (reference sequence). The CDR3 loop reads CASSQFRYNEQFF. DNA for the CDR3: TGTGCCAGTTCCCAGTTCAGGTACAATGAGCAGTTCTTC.

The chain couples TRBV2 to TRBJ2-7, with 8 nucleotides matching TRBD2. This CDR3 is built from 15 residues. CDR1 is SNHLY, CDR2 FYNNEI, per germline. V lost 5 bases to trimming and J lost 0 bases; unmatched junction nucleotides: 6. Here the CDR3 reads CASSSGGAFSYEQYF. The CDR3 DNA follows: TGTGCCAGCAGTTCGGGGGGGGCATTCTCCTACGAGCAGTACTTC.

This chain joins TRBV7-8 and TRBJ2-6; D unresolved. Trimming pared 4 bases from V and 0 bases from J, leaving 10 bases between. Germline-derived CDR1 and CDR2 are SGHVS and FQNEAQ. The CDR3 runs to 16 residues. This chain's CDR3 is CASSSPFSSGANVLTF. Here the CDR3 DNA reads TGTGCCAGCAGCTCTCCTTTTAGCTCTGGGGCCAACGTCCTGACTTTC.

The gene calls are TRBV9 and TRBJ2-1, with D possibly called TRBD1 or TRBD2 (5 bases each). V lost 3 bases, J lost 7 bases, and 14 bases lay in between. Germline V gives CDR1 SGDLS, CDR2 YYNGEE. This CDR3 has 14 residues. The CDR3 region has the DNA TGTGCCAGCAGCGAACCCCCGGGGCCGAATGAGCAGTTCTTC. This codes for CASSEPPGPNEQFF.

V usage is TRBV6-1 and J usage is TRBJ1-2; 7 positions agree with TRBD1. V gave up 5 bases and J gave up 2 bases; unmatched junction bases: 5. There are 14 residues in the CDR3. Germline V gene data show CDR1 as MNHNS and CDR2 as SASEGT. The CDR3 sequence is CASSLQGPNYGYTF. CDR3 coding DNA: TGTGCCAGCAGTTTACAGGGGCCCAACTATGGCTACACCTTC.

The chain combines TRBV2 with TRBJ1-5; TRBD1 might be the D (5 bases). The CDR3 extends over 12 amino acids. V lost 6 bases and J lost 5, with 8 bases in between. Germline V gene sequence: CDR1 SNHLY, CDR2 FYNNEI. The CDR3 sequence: CASSLGDQPQHF. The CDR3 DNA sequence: TGTGCCAGCAGCCTAGGGGATCAGCCCCAGCATTTT.

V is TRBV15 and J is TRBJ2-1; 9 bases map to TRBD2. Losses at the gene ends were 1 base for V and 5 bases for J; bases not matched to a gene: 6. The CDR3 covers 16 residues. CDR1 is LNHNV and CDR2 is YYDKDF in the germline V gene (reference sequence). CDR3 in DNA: TGTGCCACCAGCAGAGGACCTAGCGGGGAACACAATGAGCAGTTCTTC. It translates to CATSRGPSGEHNEQFF.

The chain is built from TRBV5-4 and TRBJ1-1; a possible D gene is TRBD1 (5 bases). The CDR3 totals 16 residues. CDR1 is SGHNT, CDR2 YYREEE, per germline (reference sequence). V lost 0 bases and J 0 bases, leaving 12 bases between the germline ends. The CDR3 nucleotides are TGTGCCAGCAGCTTGGATGGGGGTTTGGTGAACACTGAAGCTTTCTTT. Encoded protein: CASSLDGGLVNTEAFF.

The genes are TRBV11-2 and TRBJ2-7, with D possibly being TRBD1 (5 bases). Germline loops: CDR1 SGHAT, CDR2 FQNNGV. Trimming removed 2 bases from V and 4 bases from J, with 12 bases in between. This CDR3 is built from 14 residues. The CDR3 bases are TGTGCCAGCAGCTTATCAACGCAGGGATACGAGCAGTACTTC. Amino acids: CASSLSTQGYEQYF.